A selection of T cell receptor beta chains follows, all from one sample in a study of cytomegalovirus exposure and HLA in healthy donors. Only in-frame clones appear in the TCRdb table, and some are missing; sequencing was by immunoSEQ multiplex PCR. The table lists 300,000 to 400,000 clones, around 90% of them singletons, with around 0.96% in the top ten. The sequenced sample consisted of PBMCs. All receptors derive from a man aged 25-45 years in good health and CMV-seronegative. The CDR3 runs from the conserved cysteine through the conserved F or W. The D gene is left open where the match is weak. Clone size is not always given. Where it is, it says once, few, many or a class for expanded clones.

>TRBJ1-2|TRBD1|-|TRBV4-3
TGCGCCAGCAGCCAAACCTTACCGGGACAGGGAAACTATGGCTACACCTTC
CASSQTLPGQGNYGYTF
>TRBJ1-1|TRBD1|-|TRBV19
TGTGCCAGTACCCCCGGACAGGGGGCATCTGAAGCTTTCTTT
CASTPGQGASEAFF
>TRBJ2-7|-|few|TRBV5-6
TGTGCCAGCAGCTTGAGGCAACTACATGGCGAGCAGTACTTC
CASSLRQLHGEQYF
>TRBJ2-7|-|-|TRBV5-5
TGTGCCAGCAGCCTCCGAGACAGGAACTCCTACGAGCAGTACTTC
CASSLRDRNSYEQYF
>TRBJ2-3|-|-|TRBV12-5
TGTGCTAGTGGTTCAGGACTAACCTTCGGAGATACGCAGTATTTT
CASGSGLTFGDTQYF
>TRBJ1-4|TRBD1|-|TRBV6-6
TGTGCCAGCAGCAGGACAGGGGGATTGACTAATGAAAAACTGTTTTTT
CASSRTGGLTNEKLFF
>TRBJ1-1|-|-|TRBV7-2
TGTGCCAGCAGCTTAGGGAGCGAAGCTTTCTTT
CASSLGSEAFF
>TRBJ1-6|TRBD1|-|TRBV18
TGTGCCAGCTCACCGCAGACAGGGAGTGTCGATTCACCCCTCCACTTT
CASSPQTGSVDSPLHF
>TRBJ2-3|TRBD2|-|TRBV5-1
TGCGCCAGCAGCTCAAGACTAGCGGGGGGCTCTAGCACAGATACGCAGTATTTT
CASSSRLAGGSSTDTQYF
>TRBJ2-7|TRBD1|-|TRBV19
TGTGCCAGCGCCGGACAGGGGGTGGGTGAGCAGTACTTC
CASAGQGVGEQYF
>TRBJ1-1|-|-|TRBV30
TGTGCCTTTTTCAGGCCAACCATGAACACTGAAGCTTTCTTT
CAFFRPTMNTEAFF
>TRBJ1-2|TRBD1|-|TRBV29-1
TGCAGCGTTGACGAGACAGGGGAGTGGAACTATGGCTACACCTTC
CSVDETGEWNYGYTF
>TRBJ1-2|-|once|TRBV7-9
TGTGCCAGCAGCGAAGGGGCAGGATCAGCCAACTATGGCTACACCTTC
CASSEGAGSANYGYTF
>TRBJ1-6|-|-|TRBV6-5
TGTGCCAGCAGTCTCCGGGACACTTCACCCCTCCACTTT
CASSLRDTSPLHF
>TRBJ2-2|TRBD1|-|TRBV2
TGTGCCAGCAGGGGGGACAGCGGGGAGCTGTTTTTT
CASRGDSGELFF
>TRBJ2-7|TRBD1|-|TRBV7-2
TGTGCCAGCAGCCCCGGGACAGGGAGCTCCTACGAGCAGTACTTC
CASSPGTGSSYEQYF
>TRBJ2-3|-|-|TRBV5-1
TGCGCCAGCAGCTTGGATGGGGGGACAGATACGCAGTATTTT
CASSLDGGTDTQYF
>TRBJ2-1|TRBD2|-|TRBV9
TGTGCCAGCAGCCTCTCGGGGGGGGCCTACAATGAGCAGTTCTTC
CASSLSGGAYNEQFF
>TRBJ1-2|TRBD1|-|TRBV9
TGTGCCAGCAGCGAGGGACAGGGGTTAAGGAGCTACACCTTC
CASSEGQGLRSYTF
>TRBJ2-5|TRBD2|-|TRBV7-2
TGTGCCAGCATTCGGGCGCGGGGGGGCCGAGAGACCCAGTACTTC
CASIRARGGRETQYF
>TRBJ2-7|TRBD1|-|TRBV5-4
TGTGCCAGCAGCTCCTACAGGGGAGTTAAGAGCTCCTACGAGCAGTACTTC
CASSSYRGVKSSYEQYF
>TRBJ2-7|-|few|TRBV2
TGTGCCAGCAATGGCCACGAGCAGTACTTC
CASNGHEQYF
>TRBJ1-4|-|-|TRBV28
TGTGCCAGCAGTTTATGGGACACTCGTAATGAAAAACTGTTTTTT
CASSLWDTRNEKLFF
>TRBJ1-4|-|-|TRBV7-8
TGTGCCAGCAGCTTAGGGGGCTCGGATGAAAAACTGTTTTTT
CASSLGGSDEKLFF
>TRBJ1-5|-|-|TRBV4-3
TGCGCCAGCAGCCAAGATGGCCCAGGATATAGCAATCAGCCCCAGCATTTT
CASSQDGPGYSNQPQHF
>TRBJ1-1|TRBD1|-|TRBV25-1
TGTGCCAGCAGTGAAGCGGGACAGGTCGGGGCTTTCTTT
CASSEAGQVGAFF
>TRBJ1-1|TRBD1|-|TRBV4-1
TGCGCCAGCAGCCAACGACAGGGTAAGGATACTGAAGCTTTCTTT
CASSQRQGKDTEAFF
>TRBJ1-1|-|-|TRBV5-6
TGTGCCAGCAGCTTGGGCCCCGTAGTGGCTTTCTTT
CASSLGPVVAFF
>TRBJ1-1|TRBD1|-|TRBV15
TGTGCCACCAGCGGTACAGGGGTTGGTGAAGCTTTCTTT
CATSGTGVGEAFF
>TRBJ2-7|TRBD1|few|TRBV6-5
TGTGCCAGCAGTTACTCTGTGGGACAGGACCACTACGAGCAGTACTTC
CASSYSVGQDHYEQYF
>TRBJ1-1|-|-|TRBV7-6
TGTGCCAGCAGCTTGTACAAGAACACTGAAGCTTTCTTT
CASSLYKNTEAFF
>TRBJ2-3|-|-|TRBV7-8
TGTGCCAGCAGCAGGCGGGACGAGGTGGTTGATACGCAGTATTTT
CASSRRDEVVDTQYF
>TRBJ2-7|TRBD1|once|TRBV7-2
TGTGCCAGCAGCTTAGTGCTTGGGACAGATGACATTGCCTTC
CASSLVLGTDDIAF
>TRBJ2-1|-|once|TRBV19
TGTGCCAGTAGTATAGCTGTTAGTTTCTCCTACAATGAGCAGTTCTTC
CASSIAVSFSYNEQFF
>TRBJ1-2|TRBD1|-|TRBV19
TGTGCCAGTAGTATTGGGACAGGGGACTATGGCTACACCTTC
CASSIGTGDYGYTF
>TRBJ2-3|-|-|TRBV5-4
TGTGCCAGCAGGCTCAGGGACACAGATACGCAGTATTTT
CASRLRDTDTQYF
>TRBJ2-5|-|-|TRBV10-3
TGTGCCATCAGTGATGGGCCGACGGCCCAAGAGACCCAGTACTTC
CAISDGPTAQETQYF
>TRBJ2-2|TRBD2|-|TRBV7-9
TGTGCCAGCAGCTTAAGCGGGGCCCCAAGGGGGGAGCTGTTTTTT
CASSLSGAPRGELFF
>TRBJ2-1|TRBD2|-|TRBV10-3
TGTGCCATCAGTGAGGGACTAGCCAATGAGCAGTTCTTC
CAISEGLANEQFF
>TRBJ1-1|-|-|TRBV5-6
TGTGCCAGCAGCTCCTTATCGGAGTACACTGAAGCTTTCTTT
CASSSLSEYTEAFF
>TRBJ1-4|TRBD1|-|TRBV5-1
TGCGCCAGCAGCTTGCTTTCACAGGGGAATGAAAAACTGTTTTTT
CASSLLSQGNEKLFF
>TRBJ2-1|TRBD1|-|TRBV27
TGTGCCAGCAGTTTATGGACAGGCCCGTACAATGAGCAGTTCTTC
CASSLWTGPYNEQFF
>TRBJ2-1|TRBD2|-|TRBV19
TGTGCCAGCCGGGGACTAGGGGGTCGGGAGCAGTTCTTC
CASRGLGGREQFF
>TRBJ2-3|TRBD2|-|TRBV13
TGTGCCAGCAGTCCCACGACTAGCGGGGGCTCAGATACGCAGTATTTT
CASSPTTSGGSDTQYF
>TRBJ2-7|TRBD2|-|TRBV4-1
TGCGCCAGCAGCCCCGAGGGAGGGAGGACCTACGAGCAGTACTTC
CASSPEGGRTYEQYF
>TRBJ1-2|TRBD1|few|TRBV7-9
TGTGCCAGCAGCCCGGCCCCAGGGACAGGGAATAACTATGGCTACACCTTC
CASSPAPGTGNNYGYTF
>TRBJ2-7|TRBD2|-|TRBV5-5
TGTGCCAGCAGCCCCTATCAAAGGGGACTAGCGGGGGAATACGAGCAGTACTTC
CASSPYQRGLAGEYEQYF
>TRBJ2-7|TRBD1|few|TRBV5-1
TGCGCCAGCAGCCGACAGGGGGCACAGTACGAGCAGTACTTC
CASSRQGAQYEQYF
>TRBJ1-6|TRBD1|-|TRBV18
TGTGCCAGCTCACCCTCAGGGGGCGATTCACCCCTCCACTTT
CASSPSGGDSPLHF
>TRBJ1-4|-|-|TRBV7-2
TGTGCCAGCAGCCCAGACGGGAATGAAAAACTGTTTTTT
CASSPDGNEKLFF
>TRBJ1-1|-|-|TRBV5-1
TGCGCCAGCAGCTTGGCCGAGGAACAGGGATATGAAGCTTTCTTT
CASSLAEEQGYEAFF
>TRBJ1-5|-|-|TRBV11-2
TGTGCCAGCAGCTTGGCAGGGAATCAGCCCCAGCATTTT
CASSLAGNQPQHF
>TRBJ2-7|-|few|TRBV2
TGTGCCAGCAGTGAAGGTGATGGGGCTCCTCTCTACGAGCAGTACTTC
CASSEGDGAPLYEQYF
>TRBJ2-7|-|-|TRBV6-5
TGTGCCAGCAGAATAGGACACGAATACTCCTACGAGCAGTACTTC
CASRIGHEYSYEQYF
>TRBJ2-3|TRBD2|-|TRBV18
TGTGCCAGCTCTAGCGGGGGGCCAGATACGCAGTATTTT
CASSSGGPDTQYF